This T cell receptor beta chain derives from a study of a mutant IDH1 vaccine in newly diagnosed glioma (dated by TCRdb to about 2021). At the level of the whole study: Vaccination started 4-6 weeks after radiotherapy alone, or was given together with temozolomide cycles in the groups whose treatment included chemotherapy. The roughly 30 treated patients were approximately 62% male and about 40% female, with a mean age of approximately 38 years. Prior to enrollment, patients had been given standard therapy consisting of radiotherapy alone, temozolomide alone, or radiochemotherapy with temozolomide, with the combination given to most patients. The week-35 safety follow-up was designated visit V12, and the week-47 end of study was designated visit V13. Six visits were used for peripheral blood collection: V03 (baseline), V05, V07, V10, V12 and V13. For exploratory analyses, longitudinal TCRB deep sequencing was carried out in around 24 treated patients wherever samples were available.

The time point label on this specimen signifies: week 35, safety follow-up. Each vaccine dose was 300 ug of a 20-mer mutant IDH1 peptide in Montanide, given subcutaneously with topical imiquimod. Eight vaccinations were administered to patients in weeks 1, 3, 5, 7, 11, 15, 19 and 23, corresponding to visits V03 through V10. The donors had newly diagnosed IDH1-mutant astrocytomas of WHO grade 3 or 4 that showed loss of nuclear ATRX. The samples were drawn from NOA16, a multicentre, single-arm, open-label phase I trial in Germany that tested a mutant IDH1 peptide vaccine in humans for the first time. Genomic DNA for TCRB sequencing was extracted from EDTA blood using the DNeasy Blood and Tissue Kit. The germline V gene specifies SNHLY as CDR1 and FYNNEI as CDR2. Between the V and J ends, shortened by 1 base and 11 bases respectively, the junction contains 11 bases. Measured from the cysteine to the phenylalanine, the CDR3 is 12 residues long. The CDR3 DNA has 36 bases and is translated from base 1.

Broad study findings and their caveats: PBMC samples for TCRB deep sequencing were selected based on availability. The authors noted that analyses of patient blood samples could not be reproduced because of sample limitations. Pseudoprogression seemed to be unrelated to changes in the top peripheral T cell clonotypes found by TCRB sequencing. Immune responses induced by the vaccine were seen in around 93% of patients across multiple MHC alleles.

About this clone: Its binding antigen is unknown. No clone much larger than this one lies a single base away; base qualities are absent.

Libraries were prepared through the immunoSEQ multiplex PCR assay. The hsTCRB Kit was used according to the manufacturer's protocol to amplify rearranged TCR beta chain sequences. An Illumina MiSeq was used to sequence the TCRB libraries. Under the source paper's analysis protocol: The proprietary platform of the kit vendor was used for demultiplexing, trimming and gene mapping. Entries here come from immuneACCESS through TCRdb and include only in-frame sequences with V and J called. Some clones fail to appear in such tables; in the studies checked, an unresolved V gene covers under half of the shortfall, and the cause of the remainder is unknown. That table supplies the V and J calls and clone size; D and trimming were determined from the DNA. This sample has roughly 32,000 clones in its table, and over 75% of those were observed once. The ten largest clones add up to under 4% of the sample.

The chain links TRBV2 with TRBJ1-1; 5 matching bases give a weak D call of TRBD1. This clonotype originated in a man in his forties with glioma. Some clones in this sample may be carry-over from other donors' samples. This material consisted of PBMCs, taken from a glioma patient whose treatment included an IDH1 peptide vaccine. The CDR3 is CASSEGGATAFF. The DNA sequence is TGTGCCAGCAGTGAAGGGGGCGCGACGGCTTTCTTT.